These 17 T cell receptor beta chains were all obtained from the same sample, sequenced in a study of PD-L1 blockade in urothelial cancer. Libraries were prepared by immunoSEQ multiplex PCR; TCRdb keeps only in-frame clonotypes and omits some of them. Of roughly 45,000 clones in the sample, around nine tenths are singletons; the top ten hold roughly an eighth. The sample was PBMCs, taken around atezolizumab (anti-PD-L1) treatment. These receptors all stem from a woman aged 55 to 70 with urothelial cancer.

The CDR3 spells CASSPDAGTAYEQYF. CDR3 nucleotides: TGTGCCAGCAGCCCTGATGCCGGGACAGCCTACGAGCAGTACTTC. The chain links TRBV7-3 to TRBJ2-7, with TRBD1 matching over 7 bases. Germline CDR1 reads SGHTA; CDR2 reads FQGTGA. The CDR3 extends over 15 amino acids. V dropped 5 bases and J dropped 2; count of bases not matched to a gene: 9.

This rearrangement joins TRBV7-8 to TRBJ1-4; TRBD1 matches 8 bases. V shed 5 bases and J 10 bases; nucleotides not matched to a gene: 15. Germline values: CDR1 SGHVS, CDR2 FQNEAQ. The CDR3 consists of 16 residues. The CDR3 DNA reads as TGTGCCAGCAGCCCCAGAAGGACAGGGAGGTCGGGAAAACTGTTTTTT. It yields the protein CASSPRRTGRSGKLFF.

The chain recombines TRBV10-1 with TRBJ1-2; 10 nucleotides match TRBD1. Germline V gives CDR1 WNHNN, CDR2 SYGVQD (reference sequence). The CDR3 has 18 residues. The ends lost 4 bases at V and 3 bases at J; junction bases unmatched: 14. In DNA, the CDR3 is TGCGCCAGCAGTGCCTCCGGGACAGGGGACACCCTATACTATGGCTACACCTTC. It specifies CASSASGTGDTLYYGYTF.

The chain joins TRBV5-6 to TRBJ1-6; D perhaps matches TRBD1 (6 bases). The CDR3 loop spans 15 amino acids. CDR1 SGHDT and CDR2 YYEEEE come from the germline V gene. Trimming stripped 1 base from V and 1 base from J, with 6 bases between. The CDR3 sequence is CASSLTGSYNSPLHF. The CDR3 DNA is TGTGCCAGCAGCTTGACAGGGTCCTATAATTCACCCCTCCACTTT.

The gene calls are TRBV4-3 and TRBJ1-6; TRBD1 matches at 11 bases. The CDR3 loop spans 15 amino acids. V trimming: 3 bases; J trimming: 10 bases; junction bases outside the gene matches: 5. Per germline, CDR1 LGHNA and CDR2 YSLEER. CDR3 DNA: TGCGCCAGCAGCCAGGCCGGGACAGGGGGGTCACCCCTCCACTTT. It yields the protein CASSQAGTGGSPLHF.

In DNA form, the CDR3 reads TGTGCCAGCAGTCGGGCGGGGCCCTATGGCTACACCTTC. This encodes CASSRAGPYGYTF. J is TRBJ1-2 and V is TRBV6-1; D perhaps matches TRBD1 (5 bases). Trimming removed 5 bases at V and 4 bases at J, with 11 bases between. The CDR3 runs to 13 residues. Germline V gene lookup returns CDR1 MNHNS and CDR2 SASEGT.

In this sample, this clone turned up once. The chain has TRBV19 and TRBJ1-5; 7 nucleotides match TRBD1. The germline V gene encodes CDR1 LNHDA and CDR2 SQIVND (reference sequence). The CDR3 extends over 12 amino acids. Trimming removed 10 bases from V and 6 bases from J; junction bases left unmatched: 6. The CDR3 reads CATRGLFQPQHF. CDR3 DNA: TGTGCCACGAGGGGGCTCTTTCAGCCCCAGCATTTT.

In this sample, this clone turned up a few times. The genes are TRBV25-1 and TRBJ1-3; D gene ambiguous. The CDR3 length is 15 residues. Germline CDR1 and CDR2: MGHDK and SYGVNS. V shed 2 bases and J shed 0 bases, with 8 bases lying between them. Here the CDR3 DNA reads TGTGCCAGCAGTGAACCGGCGGGCTCTGGAAACACCATATATTTT. Residues: CASSEPAGSGNTIYF. Full variable domain (missing parts from reference TRBV25-1 and TRBJ1-3): EADIYQTPRYLVIGTGKKITLECSQTMGHDKMYWYQQDPGMELHLIHYSYGVNSTEKGDLSSESTVSRIRTEHFPLTLESARPSHTSQYLCASSEPAGSGNTIYFGEGSWLTVV.

The chain recombines TRBV5-5 with TRBJ2-7; 7 bases agree with TRBD1. V was clipped by 0 bases and J by 1 base; unmatched bases: 4. The germline V gene encodes CDR1 SGHKS and CDR2 YYEKEE (reference sequence). This CDR3 contains 15 residues. In nucleotides, the CDR3 is TGTGCCAGCAGCTTGGGAACGGGACAGTCCTACGAGCAGTACTTC. It encodes CASSLGTGQSYEQYF.

The chain links TRBV11-2 to TRBJ2-7; 7 bases match TRBD1. The V gene end was trimmed by 6 bases and the J gene end by 6 bases; junction bases not matched to a gene: 8. This CDR3 contains 13 residues. Looked up from germline, CDR1 is SGHAT and CDR2 is FQNNGV. CDR3 sequence reads: CASSNRGKIEQYF. The CDR3 nucleotides read TGTGCCAGCAGTAACAGGGGAAAGATCGAGCAGTACTTC.

The rearrangement uses TRBV28 and TRBJ1-1, with a possible D match to TRBD1 (6 bases). Germline V gene sequence: CDR1 MDHEN, CDR2 SYDVKM. The V end was cut by 0 bases, the J end by 4 bases, with 12 bases between. The CDR3 is 15 amino acids. CDR3 protein: CASSLWAGVGTEAFF. CDR3 DNA sequence: TGTGCCAGCAGTTTATGGGCAGGGGTCGGCACTGAAGCTTTCTTT.

The V and J genes are TRBV19 and TRBJ2-7, with a weak D call TRBD1 (6 bases). V shed 5 bases and J shed 3 bases, with 14 bases lying between them. Germline V CDR1 and CDR2: LNHDA, SQIVND (reference sequence). CDR3 size: 14 residues. DNA for the CDR3: TGTGCCAGTAGTTCCCTTGGGACATTCTACGAGCAGTACTTC. Its protein is CASSSLGTFYEQYF.

The chain recombines TRBV9 with TRBJ2-3; the match to TRBD2 covers 9 bases. The CDR3 length is 15 residues. CDR1 and CDR2 from the germline V gene are SGDLS and YYNGEE. The J segment lost 2 bases and the V segment lost 4 bases, leaving 5 bases of the junction unmatched. CDR3 amino acids: CASSMTSGHTDTQYF. The CDR3 bases are TGTGCCAGCAGCATGACTAGCGGACACACAGATACGCAGTATTTT.

The chain recombines TRBV5-5 with TRBJ1-5, with D perhaps TRBD1 (6 bases). Deletions cut 4 bases from V and 7 bases from J, with 18 bases between. The CDR3 loop spans 15 amino acids. Germline V lookup: CDR1 SGHKS, CDR2 YYEKEE (reference sequence). The CDR3 DNA reads TGTGCCAGCAGCGTAGTAGCTGGGGGCGGGCAGCCCCAGCATTTT. This codes for CASSVVAGGGQPQHF.

V usage is TRBV5-6 and J usage is TRBJ2-1; D is unresolved. The V end was cut by 0 bases, the J end by 0 bases, with 16 bases between. This CDR3 contains 18 residues. The germline V gene has CDR1 SGHDT and CDR2 YYEEEE. CDR3 DNA: TGTGCCAGCAGCTTGGTTCTTAGGTGGTACTACTCCTACAATGAGCAGTTCTTC. This translates into CASSLVLRWYYSYNEQFF.

This chain joins TRBV7-2 and TRBJ2-7; 11 bases are shared with TRBD2. The CDR3 extends over 15 amino acids. Germline V gene data show CDR1 as SGHTA and CDR2 as FQGNSA. The ends lost 5 bases at V and 7 bases at J; junction bases unmatched: 10. CDR3 sequence reads: CASSALAGGPREQYF. In nucleotides, the CDR3 is TGTGCCAGCAGCGCGCTAGCGGGAGGCCCTAGGGAGCAGTACTTC. Supplemented by reference TRBV7-2 and TRBJ2-7, the full variable domain reads GAGVSQSPSNKVTEKGKDVELRCDPISGHTALYWYRQSLGQGLEFLIYFQGNSAPDKSGLPSDRFSAERTGGSVSTLTIQRTQQEDSAVYLCASSALAGGPREQYFGPGTRLTVT.

The chain employs TRBV27 and TRBJ1-6; D not certain. Germline loops: CDR1 MNHEY, CDR2 SMNVEV (reference sequence). The CDR3 runs to 15 residues. V gave up 3 bases and J gave up 0 bases, with 6 bases separating them. Here the CDR3 reads CASSFTASYNSPLHF. CDR3 in DNA: TGTGCCAGCAGTTTTACAGCCTCCTATAATTCACCCCTCCACTTT.